The sequence of this T cell receptor beta chain was determined in a study of regulatory T cells in long-lasting Graves disease. TCR beta libraries were built with iRepertoire HTBI primers and Arm-PCR of CDR3 regions. TCRdb processed the multiplex PCR reads anew with MiXCR; each CDR3 protein has one entry. The data show 600,000 to 650,000 distinct CDR3 sequences, 15% to 20% seen once. Regarding the study as a whole: TCR diversity was lower in persistent than newly diagnosed Graves' disease.

Of note for this clonotype: Its antigen is currently unknown.

Germline CDR1 DFQATT, CDR2 SNEGSKA (reference sequence). V was clipped by 6 bases and J by 1 base, with 10 bases between them. This CDR3 is built from 13 residues. As for time point: newly diagnosed GD, antithyroid drugs for less than 3 months. Generation of the TCR library employed RNA extracted from PBMCs. Approximately 10-milliliter peripheral blood samples went into EDTA tubes. A further study also used this sample, focusing on T cells in Graves' hyperthyroidism and ophthalmopathy. According to that study: For Graves' hyperthyroidism to be stable, ophthalmopathy could not progress within 18 months.

The gene calls are TRBV20-1 and TRBJ1-5; D not certain. The TCR originated in a woman in her 30s with Graves disease. This sample comprised peripheral blood mononuclear cells (PBMCs), obtained at new diagnosis, from a patient treated with antithyroid drugs. In nucleotides, the CDR3 is TGCAGTGCAACGGGCGCCAGCAATCAGCCCCAGCATTTT. This sequence encodes CSATGASNQPQHF.